This T cell receptor (beta chain) emerged from a study of T cells in Graves' hyperthyroidism and ophthalmopathy. General study findings and limits: Stable hyperthyroidism was told apart from ophthalmopathy by a model built on 13 V-J features.

Amplification of TCR beta CDR3 regions used RNA as the template. Primed by the HTBI set, a first-round RT-PCR was run on the TCR CDR3. TCRdb reanalysed the multiplex PCR reads using MiXCR and keeps one entry per CDR3 protein. Here the sample spans hundreds of thousands of distinct CDR3 sequences, approximately 15% being singletons. This clonotype was detected ten times or more. The antigen remains unidentified. Per germline, CDR1 SNHLY and CDR2 FYNNEI. The V end was cut by 6 bases, the J end by 7 bases, with 9 bases between. This CDR3 contains 11 residues. Disease duration was under 3 months in the ophthalmopathy patients, who also had a Clinical Activity Score of at least 3 and a NOSPECS grade of at least 4. Exclusion of patients followed from uncontrolled infection, other autoimmune disease, pregnancy or lactation. Each diagnosis was grounded in clinical symptoms, serum thyroxine and TRAb, thyroid ultrasound, and orbital computed tomography.

This receptor was taken from a woman between 40 and 50 years old with Graves' ophthalmopathy. Sequencing was done on a sample of blood. The chain employs TRBV2 and TRBJ1-1; tentatively, D is TRBD1 (6 bases). Here the CDR3 reads CASRQGIEAFF. The DNA of the CDR3 is TGTGCCAGCAGACAGGGCATTGAAGCTTTCTTT.